This T cell receptor (beta chain) was profiled in a study of CD8+CD57+ T cells in acquired aplastic anemia. Study at large: DNA recovered from sorted CD4+ and CD8+ cells had a mean of around 3.2 ug.

Patients chosen for sequencing had shown CD8+CD57+ cell expansion by flow cytometry. All participating patients were living with severe acquired aplastic anemia. The use of genomic DNA as template underpinned the TCR beta VDJ and CDR3 profiling. TCRdb used MiXCR to reprocess the reads, holding one entry per CDR3 protein. The sample includes 250,000 to 300,000 distinct CDR3 sequences, 45% to 65% of them seen just once. This CDR3 is 10 amino acids long. V was cut by 5 bases and J by 2 bases, with 2 bases left in between. Per germline, CDR1 SQVTM and CDR2 ANQGSEA. Study-wide results and caveats: A set of approximately 30 CD8+ CDR3 sequences was shared between patients and controls, and these sequences appeared highly expressed in patients.

On this clonotype: Antigen specificity is unknown.

Specimen: sorted CD4+, CD8+, or CD8+CD57+ T cells (not recorded which) from PBMCs. This clonotype originated in a human donor with aplastic anemia. V is TRBV29-1 and J is TRBJ2-3; D not resolved. The CDR3 sequence is CSVFTDTQYF. CDR3 nucleotides: TGCAGCGTTTTCACAGATACGCAGTATTTT.